The clone carrying this T cell receptor beta chain has only a few counts. Its target is unknown. This sample was included in a study of blood T cells in healthy people across ages. Broader study findings: Roughly linear age-related decline in beta diversity appeared, significant by age 40. In the absence of known donor CMV status, changes in expanded clonotypes were possibly confounded.

The CDR3 runs 14 residues. V gave up 0 bases and J gave up 4 bases, with 10 bases separating them. Germline V gene sequence: CDR1 SGHDT, CDR2 YYEEEE. With a J-beta primer mix and a sample-barcoded 5' primer, a second PCR ran 7 to 11 cycles. TCRdb processed the 5' RACE reads anew with MiXCR; each CDR3 protein has one entry. The top ten hold roughly 30% of the sample, which has about 680,000 distinct CDR3 sequences, 45% to 50% seen once. This receptor was identified in a woman aged 55-69 years in good health. V usage is TRBV5-6 and J usage is TRBJ1-2; tentatively, D is TRBD1 (5 bases). Material: blood. The CDR3: CASSLVTGAYGYTF. The CDR3 coding sequence is TGTGCCAGCAGCTTGGTGACTGGGGCCTATGGCTACACCTTC.